The next 2 T cell receptor beta chains were all read from a single sample in a study of blood T cell repertoires in COVID-19. TCRdb's table, derived via immunoSEQ multiplex PCR, lists solely in-frame clones and lacks some. The sample contains over 250,000 clones, 89% of which appear only once. What was sequenced was peripheral blood. The source of these receptors is a woman aged 60 to 75 with acute or convalescent COVID-19.

The chain couples TRBV3-1 (or the pseudogene TRBV3-2) to TRBJ2-1, with 7 bases aligning to TRBD1. CDR3 length: 14 amino acids. Unmatched junction bases numbered 3, after V lost 3 bases and J lost 4 bases. Germline CDR1 and CDR2: LGHDT and YNNKEL (reference sequence). The CDR3 nucleotides are TGTGCCAGCAGCCAGTGGGACAGATACAATGAGCAGTTCTTC. Translating gives CASSQWDRYNEQFF.

V usage is TRBV2 and J usage is TRBJ1-4; 11 nucleotides line up with TRBD1. The CDR3 has 14 residues. CDR1 SNHLY and CDR2 FYNNEI come from the germline V gene. J was trimmed by 8 bases and V by 6 bases; bases with no gene match: 5. In DNA, the CDR3 is TGTGCCAGCAGGCGGGACAGGGGGGAGGAAAAACTGTTTTTT. Protein: CASRRDRGEEKLFF.